Shown below are 27 T cell receptor beta chains from a single sample sequenced in a study of cytomegalovirus exposure and HLA in healthy donors. With 60 Vbeta and 13 Jbeta primers, the PCR was carried out. TCRdb keeps only in-frame clones here, not all; method: immunoSEQ multiplex PCR. Among about 110,000 clones listed, 70% to 80% were seen once. Specimen: PBMCs. The receptors originated from a man in his fifties or sixties in good health and CMV-seronegative.

This chain joins TRBV4-3 and TRBJ2-6, with TRBD2 matching over 15 bases. V was clipped by 4 bases and J by 0 bases; unmatched bases: 13. Germline CDR1 LGHNA, CDR2 YSLEER. The CDR3 covers 22 residues. The CDR3 region is CASSRAYSGTSGGRSGANVLTF. CDR3 nucleotide sequence: TGCGCCAGCAGCCGAGCGTACTCCGGGACTAGCGGGGGGCGCTCTGGGGCCAACGTCCTGACTTTC.

The gene calls are TRBV29-1 and TRBJ2-1, with D possibly being TRBD1 (6 bases). V was pared by 8 bases and J by 7 bases, with 12 bases between. CDR3 length: 11 amino acids. Germline values: CDR1 SQVTM, CDR2 ANQGSEA. As DNA, the CDR3 is TGCAGCCTAAGGACAGTAAATGAGCAGTTCTTC. It translates to CSLRTVNEQFF.

The chain uses TRBV2 and TRBJ2-3; D is possibly TRBD2 (7 bases). Germline V gene lookup returns CDR1 SNHLY and CDR2 FYNNEI. Trimming removed 3 bases at V and 2 bases at J, with 9 bases between. This CDR3 has 14 amino acids. CDR3 sequence: CASSEGGLTDTQYF. In DNA form, the CDR3 reads TGTGCCAGCAGTGAGGGGGGGCTCACAGATACGCAGTATTTT.

This chain joins TRBV18 and TRBJ2-3; 9 bases map to TRBD1. The trim removed 2 bases at V and 5 bases at J, leaving 14 bases unmatched. The CDR3 is 18 residues long. CDR1 is KGHSH, CDR2 LQKENI, per germline. CDR3 in DNA: TGTGCCAGCTCACCAATCCGACAACAACAGGGGGCCAAAGATACGCAGTATTTT. This translates into CASSPIRQQQGAKDTQYF.

This chain joins TRBV7-2 and TRBJ2-7; no clear D gene. V gave up 7 bases and J gave up 0 bases, with 13 bases separating them. CDR3 length equals 14 residues. Germline CDR1 reads SGHTA; CDR2 reads FQGNSA. CDR3 bases: TGTGCCAGCACCGAGACTCGCGACTCCTACGAGCAGTACTTC. As protein: CASTETRDSYEQYF.

The chain has TRBV20-1 and TRBJ2-5; D might be TRBD1 (5 bases). This CDR3 is 11 amino acids long. Per germline, CDR1 DFQATT and CDR2 SNEGSKA (reference sequence). Trimming took 3 bases from V and 3 from J, leaving 5 bases between them. DNA of the CDR3: TGCAGTGCTAGGACAGAAGAGACCCAGTACTTC. It is translated as CSARTEETQYF.

This chain links TRBV7-2 with TRBJ1-5; TRBD1 matches 9 bases. J was trimmed by 2 bases and V by 2 bases; bases with no gene match: 10. Germline V lookup: CDR1 SGHTA, CDR2 FQGNSA. CDR3 size: 18 residues. CDR3 in DNA: TGTGCCAGCAGCTTAAGGACAGGGGCTCCCGGGGGCAATCAGCCCCAGCATTTT. This encodes CASSLRTGAPGGNQPQHF.

The gene calls are TRBV5-1 and TRBJ2-1, with 7 nucleotides matching TRBD2. The trim removed 4 bases at V and 3 bases at J, leaving 4 bases unmatched. This CDR3 has 14 amino acids. Looked up from germline, CDR1 is SGHRS and CDR2 is YFSETQ. This CDR3 is CASSEPGGYNEQFF. The CDR3 DNA is TGCGCCAGCAGCGAGCCGGGGGGCTACAATGAGCAGTTCTTC.

The V call is TRBV7-9, the J call TRBJ2-2; 11 bases align to TRBD1. The CDR3 consists of 16 residues. V gave up 6 bases and J gave up 7 bases; unmatched junction bases: 10. Germline CDR1 is SEHNR and CDR2 is FQNEAQ (reference sequence). DNA of the CDR3: TGTGCCAGCAGAACCTCCGGGACAGGGGGTGGCGGGGAGCTGTTTTTT. This codes for CASRTSGTGGGGELFF.

In this sample, this clone turned up once. The gene calls are TRBV9 and TRBJ1-1; 9 bases fit TRBD1. Trimming at V came to 4 bases and at J to 0 bases, leaving 7 bases not matched to a gene. From germline, CDR1 is SGDLS and CDR2 YYNGEE. The CDR3 is 16 residues long. CDR3 in DNA: TGTGCCAGCAGCAAGGGACAGGGAAGAATGAACACTGAAGCTTTCTTT. Residues: CASSKGQGRMNTEAFF.

CDR3: CASSPSGLLYEQYV. As DNA, the CDR3 is TGTGCCAGCTCACCATCGGGACTCCTCTACGAGCAGTACGTC. The J gene is TRBJ2-7, the V gene TRBV18; D possibly corresponds to TRBD2 (6 bases). The CDR3 is 14 amino acids. Per germline, CDR1 KGHSH and CDR2 LQKENI. With 2 bases removed from V and 3 bases from J, the gap between germline ends came to 11 bases.

The chain combines TRBV27 with TRBJ1-5; D gene ambiguous. Germline V gene lookup returns CDR1 MNHEY and CDR2 SMNVEV (reference sequence). V was clipped by 2 bases and J by 1 base, with 9 bases between them. This CDR3 has 15 amino acids. CDR3 nucleotides: TGTGCCAGCAGTTTAGTCAGGCCGAGCAATCAGCCCCAGCATTTT. Translated, it gives CASSLVRPSNQPQHF.

The chain recombines TRBV5-6 with TRBJ1-6; the D is unclear. This CDR3 is built from 13 residues. V gave up 5 bases and J gave up 8 bases, with 11 bases separating them. Germline V gene data show CDR1 as SGHDT and CDR2 as YYEEEE. This CDR3 is CASSSNVDSPLHF. CDR3 bases: TGTGCCAGCAGTTCCAACGTAGATTCACCCCTCCACTTT.

V usage is TRBV9 and J usage is TRBJ2-4; maybe TRBD2 (5 bases). There are 14 residues in the CDR3. Germline CDR1 and CDR2: SGDLS and YYNGEE. V was pared by 1 base and J by 5 bases, with 10 bases between. In nucleotides, the CDR3 is TGTGCCAGCAGCGTAACCGGGGATCAAAACATTCAGTACTTC. It specifies CASSVTGDQNIQYF.

This chain connects TRBV5-1 to TRBJ2-1, with D hard to call. Germline V lookup: CDR1 SGHRS, CDR2 YFSETQ. Deletions cut 0 bases from V and 8 bases from J, with 6 bases between. This CDR3 has 12 amino acids. The CDR3 loop reads CASSLARDEQFF. The CDR3 nucleotides read TGCGCCAGCAGCTTGGCTCGTGATGAGCAGTTCTTC.

The chain employs TRBV15 and TRBJ2-5, with 8 bases that match TRBD1. This CDR3 spans 15 amino acids. Trimming at V came to 3 bases and at J to 2 bases, leaving 5 bases not matched to a gene. The germline CDR1 and CDR2 sequences are LNHNV and YYDKDF (reference sequence). The CDR3 coding sequence is TGTGCCACCAGCAGGCGGACAGGGTATCAAGAGACCCAGTACTTC. Amino acid sequence: CATSRRTGYQETQYF.

Only one count was recorded for this clone. V and J are TRBV27 and TRBJ2-2, with 10 positions matching TRBD2. The CDR3 is made up of 16 amino acids. The germline gives CDR1 MNHEY, CDR2 SMNVEV (reference sequence). The ends lost 5 bases at V and 5 bases at J; junction bases unmatched: 8. CDR3 in DNA: TGTGCCAGCAGTCCGTCGGGACTAGCGCCGACCGGGGAGCTGTTTTTT. It encodes CASSPSGLAPTGELFF.

The rearrangement links TRBV10-3 to TRBJ1-2; TRBD1 is a possible D gene (6 bases). In germline, CDR1 is ENHRY, CDR2 SYGVKD. The CDR3 contains 13 residues. The V gene lost 11 bases and the J gene lost 0 bases, with 13 bases spanning the gap. The CDR3 sequence: CASSEGANYGYTF. The CDR3 DNA reads TGTGCCTCCTCAGAGGGGGCTAACTATGGCTACACCTTC.

The chain has TRBV28 and TRBJ2-3; TRBD2 matches 9 bases. The V gene end was trimmed by 2 bases and the J gene end by 3 bases; junction bases not matched to a gene: 6. From germline, CDR1 is MDHEN and CDR2 SYDVKM. This CDR3 comprises 16 residues. CDR3 in DNA: TGTGCCAGCAGTTTAAGGGCTAGCGGGGTGACAGATACGCAGTATTTT. The encoded protein is CASSLRASGVTDTQYF.

This clone was seen a few times. The V call is TRBV4-1, the J call TRBJ1-5; D is unresolved. CDR1 is MGHRA, CDR2 YSYEKL, per germline. Trimming cost V 5 bases and J 5 bases, with 10 bases left between them. CDR3 length: 13 amino acids. DNA of the CDR3: TGCGCCAGCAGCAGAGGAGGAGATCAGCCCCAGCATTTT. It is translated as CASSRGGDQPQHF.

The chain links TRBV7-3 to TRBJ2-3, with TRBD1 matching 9 bases. Looked up from germline, CDR1 is SGHTA and CDR2 is FQGTGA. The CDR3 sequence is 15 residues long. V shed 2 bases, J shed 3 bases, and the junction held 3 bases outside the gene matches. The CDR3: CASSLGDRETDTQYF. CDR3 bases: TGTGCCAGCAGCTTAGGGGACAGGGAGACAGATACGCAGTATTTT.

The rearrangement uses TRBV19 and TRBJ2-1; D is perhaps TRBD2 (5 bases). CDR1 is LNHDA and CDR2 is SQIVND in the germline V gene (reference sequence). CDR3 length equals 13 residues. The V gene lost 4 bases and the J gene lost 8 bases, with 12 bases spanning the gap. The CDR3 DNA reads as TGTGCCAGTAGTAAAACTAGAGGAGATGAGCAGTTCTTC. Residues: CASSKTRGDEQFF.

The chain recombines TRBV7-8 with TRBJ2-3; D unclear. This CDR3 has 14 residues. Per germline, CDR1 SGHVS and CDR2 FQNEAQ. V dropped 1 base and J dropped 6 bases, with 11 bases sitting between them. The CDR3 spells CASSLGFGRDTQYF. The DNA of the CDR3 is TGTGCCAGCAGCTTAGGATTTGGTCGGGATACGCAGTATTTT. Variable domain in full (rest from reference TRBV7-8 and TRBJ2-3): GAGVSQSPRYKVAKRGQDVALRCDPISGHVSLFWYQQALGQGPEFLTYFQNEAQLDKSGLPSDRFFAERPEGSVSTLKIQRTQQEDSAVYLCASSLGFGRDTQYFGPGTRLTVL.

V is TRBV6-5 and J is TRBJ1-1, with D possibly being TRBD1 (5 bases). This CDR3 region has 15 residues. V was trimmed by 0 bases and J by 5 bases, leaving 13 bases between them. CDR1 and CDR2 from the germline V gene are MNHEY and SVGAGI. The CDR3 loop reads CASSYSGASLTEAFF. DNA of the CDR3: TGTGCCAGCAGTTACTCAGGGGCCTCCCTGACTGAAGCTTTCTTT.

V is TRBV4-1 and J is TRBJ2-3; 10 bases match TRBD1. The J segment lost 5 bases and the V segment lost 6 bases, leaving 5 bases of the junction unmatched. Germline V CDR1 and CDR2: MGHRA, YSYEKL. This CDR3 has 14 residues. The CDR3 coding sequence is TGCGCCAGCAGAAGACAGGGGGCAGGAGATACGCAGTATTTT. It specifies CASRRQGAGDTQYF.

This clone was counted only a few times. V and J are TRBV6-5 and TRBJ2-7, with D maybe TRBD2 (5 bases). Germline assignment: CDR1 MNHEY and CDR2 SVGAGI. V was clipped by 10 bases and J by 1 base, with 8 bases between them. The CDR3 loop spans 11 amino acids. CDR3 DNA: TGTGCCACTCAGCGGTCCTACGAGCAGTACGTC. Translated, it gives CATQRSYEQYV.

The chain links TRBV4-1 to TRBJ1-5; TRBD1 is a possible D gene (5 bases). V lost 2 bases, J lost 7 bases, and 15 bases lay in between. Germline-derived CDR1 and CDR2 are MGHRA and YSYEKL. This CDR3 comprises 15 residues. The CDR3 spells CASSQTESPGQPQHF. DNA for the CDR3: TGCGCCAGCAGCCAAACCGAGAGCCCAGGGCAGCCCCAGCATTTT.